The 32 T cell receptor beta chains below come from one sample, sequenced in a study of T cells in Graves' hyperthyroidism and ophthalmopathy. Amplification of TCR beta CDR3 regions used RNA as the template. First-round RT-PCR targeting the TCR CDR3 was performed with the HTBI primer set. MiXCR was run by TCRdb on the multiplex PCR reads, yielding one entry per CDR3 protein. The sample has fewer than 500,000 distinct CDR3 sequences, approximately 14% seen once; the top ten hold less than 15%. Sample: blood. These receptors all stem from a man between 18 and 35 years old with Graves' ophthalmopathy.

This clonotype showed up many times. The J gene is TRBJ2-2, the V gene TRBV12-3 or TRBV12-4, with 12 nucleotides matching TRBD2. There are 14 residues in the CDR3. The junction had 0 bases not matched to a gene; V was cut back by 6 bases and J by 4 bases. Here the CDR3 reads CASRTSGSTGELFF. The CDR3 DNA is TGTGCCAGCAGGACTAGCGGGAGCACCGGGGAGCTGTTTTTT.

The rearrangement links TRBV10-1 to TRBJ2-3; 9 bases map to TRBD2. The CDR3 is 17 residues long. Germline V gives CDR1 WNHNN, CDR2 SYGVQD (reference sequence). The ends lost 8 bases at V and 7 bases at J; junction bases unmatched: 19. The CDR3: CASVFLNLAGEVHTQYF. CDR3 nucleotide sequence: TGCGCCAGCGTGTTTCTGAACTTAGCGGGAGAGGTCCATACGCAGTATTTT.

This clonotype was seen at least ten times. V is TRBV3-1 and J is TRBJ2-2; 11 bases fit TRBD2. The CDR3 runs to 17 residues. The trim removed 3 bases at V and 3 bases at J, leaving 6 bases unmatched. Germline CDR1 and CDR2: LGHDT and YNNKEL (reference sequence). In nucleotides, the CDR3 is TGTGCCAGCAGCCAGGAAGGGACTAGCGGTTACACCGGGGAGCTGTTTTTT. Protein sequence: CASSQEGTSGYTGELFF.

Ten or more counts support this clonotype. The genes are TRBV20-1 and TRBJ1-5; 7 nucleotides agree with TRBD1. This CDR3 comprises 16 residues. V lost 1 base to trimming and J lost 5 bases; unmatched junction nucleotides: 11. Germline loops: CDR1 DFQATT, CDR2 SNEGSKA (reference sequence). The CDR3 DNA is TGCAGTGCTAGAGGGCAGGGGGGACCCATGGATCAGCCCCAGCATTTT. It encodes CSARGQGGPMDQPQHF.

The rearrangement links TRBV24-1 to TRBJ2-7; 10 bases are shared with TRBD1. The germline CDR1 and CDR2 sequences are KGHDR and SFDVKD. CDR3 length: 13 residues. The V gene end was trimmed by 5 bases and the J gene end by 5 bases; junction bases not matched to a gene: 2. The CDR3 spells CATSGQGAHEQYF. CDR3 DNA: TGTGCCACCAGTGGACAGGGGGCCCACGAGCAGTACTTC.

This clonotype came up many times. The chain combines TRBV2 with TRBJ2-7; possible D gene TRBD2, 5 bases. V gave up 1 base and J gave up 1 base, with 17 bases separating them. Germline loops: CDR1 SNHLY, CDR2 FYNNEI. This CDR3 contains 17 residues. The CDR3 sequence is CASSEGVWGDTSYEQYF. The CDR3, as DNA: TGTGCCAGCAGTGAAGGTGTGTGGGGAGACACGTCCTACGAGCAGTACTTC. Based on the CDR3 plus reference TRBV2 and TRBJ2-7, the full variable domain is EPEVTQTPSHQVTQMGQEVILRCVPISNHLYFYWYRQILGQKVEFLVSFYNNEISEKSEIFDDQFSVERPDGSNFTLKIRSTKLEDSAMYFCASSEGVWGDTSYEQYFGPGTRLTVT.

This clonotype showed up just a few times. CDR3 loop: CASSYSQGGWTGELFF. The CDR3 DNA sequence: TGTGCCAGCAGTTACAGCCAGGGGGGATGGACCGGGGAGCTGTTTTTT. V gene TRBV6-5 combines with J gene TRBJ2-2, with a possible D match to TRBD1 (7 bases). Between the trimmed V and J ends, which lost 2 bases and 5 bases, there was a span of 15 bases. The CDR3 loop spans 16 amino acids. CDR1 is MNHEY, CDR2 SVGAGI, per germline.

This clonotype was detected many times. This chain uses TRBV20-1 with TRBJ2-7; the D gene is possibly TRBD1 (6 bases). The CDR3 loop spans 11 amino acids. Germline-derived CDR1 and CDR2 are DFQATT and SNEGSKA (reference sequence). V was pared by 5 bases and J by 4 bases, with 9 bases between. The chain's CDR3 is CSAYRDYEQYF. As DNA, the CDR3 is TGCAGTGCTTACAGGGATTACGAGCAGTACTTC.

The chain couples TRBV7-3 to TRBJ2-1; TRBD1 agrees at 8 bases. This CDR3 has 11 residues. V lost 5 bases, J lost 12 bases, and 3 bases stayed unmatched. Germline CDR1 SGHTA, CDR2 FQGTGA. This CDR3 is CASSPGTGQFF. The CDR3 nucleotides are TGTGCCAGCAGCCCCGGGACAGGGCAGTTCTTC.

This clonotype showed up many times. The V call is TRBV6-5, the J call TRBJ1-1; tentative D call: TRBD1 (5 bases). V lost 0 bases and J 7 bases, leaving 9 bases between the germline ends. There are 13 residues in the CDR3. Per the germline V gene, CDR1 is MNHEY and CDR2 is SVGAGI. The CDR3, as DNA: TGTGCCAGCAGTTACTCTCGGACATTTGAAGCTTTCTTT. It yields the protein CASSYSRTFEAFF.

Ten or more counts support this clonotype. The chain uses TRBV5-1 and TRBJ2-3; D tentatively reads TRBD1 or TRBD2 (5 bases each). Trimming cost V 4 bases and J 5 bases, with 14 bases left between them. The CDR3 is made up of 14 amino acids. Germline-derived CDR1 and CDR2 are SGHRS and YFSETQ. CDR3 amino acids: CASSTREFGDTQYF. The CDR3 nucleotides are TGCGCCAGCAGCACCAGGGAGTTTGGAGATACGCAGTATTTT.

This sequence joins TRBV20-1 and TRBJ2-2; D is perhaps TRBD1 (7 bases). The CDR3 sequence is 12 residues long. CDR1 and CDR2 (germline): DFQATT, SNEGSKA (reference sequence). V shed 2 bases and J shed 8 bases, with 9 bases lying between them. The CDR3 DNA reads TGCAGTGCTAGACAGGGGGGTGGGGAGCTGTTTTTT. Residues: CSARQGGGELFF.

At least ten counts were recorded for this clonotype. This sequence joins TRBV19 and TRBJ2-7; no clear D gene. Germline CDR1 LNHDA, CDR2 SQIVND (reference sequence). The CDR3 spans 14 residues. V was clipped by 2 bases and J by 2 bases, with 10 bases between them. CDR3 coding DNA: TGTGCCAGTAGTATATGGGCTCCGACCTACGAGCAGTACTTC. This encodes CASSIWAPTYEQYF.

This clonotype occurred many times. The chain has TRBV6-1 and TRBJ1-1; D uncertain. Germline-derived CDR1 and CDR2 are MNHNS and SASEGT. This CDR3 spans 11 amino acids. V lost 2 bases and J 6 bases, leaving 4 bases between the germline ends. The CDR3 spells CASSETAEAFF. The CDR3 nucleotides read TGTGCCAGCAGTGAAACAGCTGAAGCTTTCTTT.

This clonotype was recorded at least ten times. The chain employs TRBV6-5 and TRBJ1-6; D remains ambiguous. Germline V CDR1 and CDR2: MNHEY, SVGAGI. V was cut by 0 bases and J by 7 bases, with 10 bases left in between. The CDR3 is 15 amino acids. The CDR3 DNA reads TGTGCCAGCAGTTACTCCCAGGTGCAGAATTCACCCCTCCACTTT. Translation gives CASSYSQVQNSPLHF.

This clonotype has a handful of counts. The gene calls are TRBV9 and TRBJ2-1; 14 bases match TRBD2. The junction had 5 bases not matched to a gene; V was cut back by 3 bases and J by 9 bases. Looked up from germline, CDR1 is SGDLS and CDR2 is YYNGEE. CDR3 length: 15 residues. CDR3 residues: CASSGGTSGRGEQFF. The CDR3 DNA is TGTGCCAGCAGCGGGGGGACTAGCGGGAGAGGTGAGCAGTTCTTC.

This clonotype was recorded many times. This chain connects TRBV30 to TRBJ1-2, with D possibly TRBD1 on 5 matching bases. CDR3 length: 14 amino acids. Deletions cut 0 bases from V and 1 base from J, with 9 bases between. Germline CDR1 and CDR2: GTSNPN and SVGIG (reference sequence). CDR3 coding DNA: TGTGCCTGGAGTGTGGGGGGGTTTAACTATGGCTACACCTTC. It encodes CAWSVGGFNYGYTF.

J is TRBJ2-4 and V is TRBV7-3; 13 positions match TRBD2. The V and J ends lost 5 bases and 8 bases, in that order; junction bases with no gene match: 12. CDR1 and CDR2 (germline): SGHTA, FQGTGA. The CDR3 runs to 17 residues. The CDR3 bases are TGTGCCAGCAGCCTCCGGACTAGCGGGAGCCTCCCGGACATTCAGTACTTC. This gives the protein CASSLRTSGSLPDIQYF. The full variable domain, its missing parts supplied by reference TRBV7-3 and TRBJ2-4, is GAGVSQTPSNKVTEKGKYVELRCDPISGHTALYWYRQSLGQGPEFLIYFQGTGAADDSGLPNDRFFAVRPEGSVSTLKIQRTERGDSAVYLCASSLRTSGSLPDIQYFGAGTRLSVL.

This clonotype occurred many times. The chain uses TRBV20-1 and TRBJ2-7, with a tentative D call TRBD1 (6 bases). Looked up from germline, CDR1 is DFQATT and CDR2 is SNEGSKA (reference sequence). With 3 bases removed from V and 4 bases from J, the gap between germline ends came to 13 bases. There are 13 residues in the CDR3. The CDR3 here is CSARGQGLYEQYF. The CDR3 coding sequence is TGCAGTGCTAGGGGGCAGGGGTTGTACGAGCAGTACTTC.

The sample holds many counts of this clonotype. The chain has TRBV18 and TRBJ1-2; possible D gene TRBD1, 5 bases. CDR1 and CDR2 (germline): KGHSH, LQKENI. This CDR3 has 14 residues. V lost 3 bases and J 4 bases, leaving 12 bases between the germline ends. CDR3 sequence reads: CASSPGDEGYGYTF. CDR3 sequence (DNA): TGTGCCAGCTCACCCGGGGACGAGGGCTATGGCTACACCTTC. The full variable domain, completed using reference TRBV18 and TRBJ1-2, is NAGVMQNPRHLVRRRGQEARLRCSPMKGHSHVYWYRQLPEEGLKFMVYLQKENIIDESGMPKERFSAEFPKEGPSILRIQQVVRGDSAAYFCASSPGDEGYGYTFGSGTRLTVV.

This clonotype was picked up many times. V and J are TRBV24-1 and TRBJ2-1; D not certain. CDR3 length: 14 amino acids. Germline loops: CDR1 KGHDR, CDR2 SFDVKD. V was pared by 4 bases and J by 0 bases, with 6 bases between. As DNA, the CDR3 is TGTGCCACCAGTGACCACGGCTCCTACAATGAGCAGTTCTTC. Translated, it gives CATSDHGSYNEQFF.

This clonotype was observed at least ten times. The J gene is TRBJ1-5, the V gene TRBV4-1; D is uncertain. The V end was cut by 2 bases, the J end by 0 bases, with 11 bases between. CDR3 length: 16 residues. Per the germline V gene, CDR1 is MGHRA and CDR2 is YSYEKL. The CDR3 region is CASSQRLGSSNQPQHF. The CDR3 bases are TGCGCCAGCAGCCAAAGATTGGGCAGTAGCAATCAGCCCCAGCATTTT.

This clonotype was counted ten times or more. The rearrangement uses TRBV9 and TRBJ1-3; D is ambiguous. CDR1 and CDR2 from the germline V gene are SGDLS and YYNGEE. This CDR3 comprises 15 residues. Trimming left V 0 bases short and J 0 bases short, with 7 bases between. CDR3 in DNA: TGTGCCAGCAGCGTAGGGGTGAGCTCTGGAAACACCATATATTTT. This codes for CASSVGVSSGNTIYF.

This clonotype appeared many times. The genes are TRBV20-1 and TRBJ2-1; D gene ambiguous. The CDR3 spans 11 residues. The ends were cut back, 2 bases at V and 9 bases at J, with 8 bases in the middle. In germline, CDR1 is DFQATT, CDR2 SNEGSKA (reference sequence). The CDR3 region is CSARFRPEQFF. The DNA of the CDR3 is TGCAGTGCTAGATTTCGGCCTGAGCAGTTCTTC.

This clonotype was seen repeatedly, ten times or more. V usage is TRBV30 and J usage is TRBJ2-2; no firm D call. There are 12 residues in the CDR3. CDR1 and CDR2 from the germline V gene are GTSNPN and SVGIG (reference sequence). Between the trimmed V and J ends, which lost 5 bases and 1 base, there was a span of 5 bases. CDR3 bases: TGTGCCTGGTCCTGGAACACCGGGGAGCTGTTTTTT. This sequence encodes CAWSWNTGELFF.

Comment on this clonotype: A single base separates this from a much larger clone, so it may be a read error. The chain combines TRBV20-1 with TRBJ2-2; TRBD2 matches 15 bases. The CDR3 is made up of 15 amino acids. Germline values: CDR1 DFQATT, CDR2 SNEGSKA (reference sequence). The ends lost 5 bases at V and 6 bases at J; junction bases unmatched: 4. CDR3 sequence reads: CSAGRTSGRAGELFF. The CDR3, as DNA: TGCAGTGCTGGGAGGACTAGCGGGAGGGCCGGGGAGCTGTTTTTT.

Many counts were recorded for this clonotype. The chain uses TRBV5-1 and TRBJ1-2; D unclear. The CDR3 extends over 13 amino acids. The germline gives CDR1 SGHRS, CDR2 YFSETQ. The V end lost 2 bases, the J end lost 7 bases, and 12 bases lay between the germline ends. CDR3 protein: CASSLLEDRGYTF. The CDR3 DNA follows: TGCGCCAGCAGCTTACTCGAGGATCGTGGCTACACCTTC.

Concerning this clonotype itself: This likely comes from a read error, as the CDR3 has no conserved phenylalanine or tryptophan at its end. The rearrangement uses TRBV19 and TRBJ2-7; 9 bases map to TRBD2. Germline trimming cut 10 bases from V and 0 bases from J; bases unmatched to any gene: 10. Germline V gene lookup returns CDR1 LNHDA and CDR2 SQIVND (reference sequence). The CDR3 runs 15 residues. DNA of the CDR3: TGTGCCACCGCGCGGGGGGGAGGGAACTCCTACGAGCAGTACTCC. It yields the protein CATARGGGNSYEQYS.

This clonotype was seen many times. The chain employs TRBV29-1 and TRBJ2-2; D gene ambiguous. Per germline, CDR1 SQVTM and CDR2 ANQGSEA. Trimming pared 7 bases from V and 2 bases from J, leaving 14 bases between. The CDR3 has 14 residues. In DNA, the CDR3 is TGCAGCGCATCTAGGGCCGGTAACACCGGGGAGCTGTTTTTT. As protein: CSASRAGNTGELFF.

This clonotype was seen ten or more times. The chain recombines TRBV7-2 with TRBJ1-1, with TRBD1 identical over 7 bases. The germline gives CDR1 SGHTA, CDR2 FQGNSA. Trimming cost V 4 bases and J 5 bases; bases outside gene matches: 4. This CDR3 region has 13 residues. The DNA for the CDR3 is TGTGCCAGCAGCTCAGACAGGGAAACTGAAGCTTTCTTT. Translating it yields CASSSDRETEAFF.

V gene TRBV4-2 combines with J gene TRBJ2-1; no definite D call. CDR3 length: 15 residues. Trimming removed 0 bases at V and 6 bases at J, with 12 bases between. The V gene's germline CDR1 is LGHNA and CDR2 YNFKEQ. CDR3 protein: CASSQDVKGFNEQFF. The DNA for the CDR3 is TGTGCCAGCAGCCAAGACGTAAAAGGTTTCAATGAGCAGTTCTTC.

A few counts support this clonotype. The J gene is TRBJ2-6, the V gene TRBV27; D is possibly TRBD1 (5 bases). CDR1 and CDR2 (germline): MNHEY, SMNVEV (reference sequence). V was clipped by 7 bases and J by 3 bases, with 10 bases between them. The CDR3 extends over 14 amino acids. CDR3 DNA sequence: TGTGCCAGCATAGGGGCACTTGGGGCCAACGTCCTGACTTTC. Translated: CASIGALGANVLTF.